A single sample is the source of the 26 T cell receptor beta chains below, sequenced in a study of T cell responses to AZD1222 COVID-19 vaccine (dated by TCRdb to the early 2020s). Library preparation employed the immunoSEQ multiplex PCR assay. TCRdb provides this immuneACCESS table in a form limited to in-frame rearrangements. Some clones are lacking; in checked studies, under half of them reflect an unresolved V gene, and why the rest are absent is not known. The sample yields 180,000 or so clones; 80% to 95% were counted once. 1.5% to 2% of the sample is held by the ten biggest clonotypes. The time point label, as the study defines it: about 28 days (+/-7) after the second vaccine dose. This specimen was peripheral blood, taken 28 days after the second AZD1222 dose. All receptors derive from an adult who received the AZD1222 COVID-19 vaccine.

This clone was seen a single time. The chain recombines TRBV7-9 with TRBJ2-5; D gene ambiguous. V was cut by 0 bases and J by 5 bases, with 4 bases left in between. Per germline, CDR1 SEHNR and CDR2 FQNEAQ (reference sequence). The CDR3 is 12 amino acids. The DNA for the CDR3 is TGTGCCAGCAGCTTAGCGGGGGAGACCCAGTACTTC. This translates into CASSLAGETQYF.

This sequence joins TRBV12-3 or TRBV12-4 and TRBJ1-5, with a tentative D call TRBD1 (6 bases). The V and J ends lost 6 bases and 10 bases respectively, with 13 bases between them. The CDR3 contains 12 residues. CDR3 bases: TGTGCCAGCAGCTTACAGGGCAGCCCCCAGCATTTT. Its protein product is CASSLQGSPQHF.

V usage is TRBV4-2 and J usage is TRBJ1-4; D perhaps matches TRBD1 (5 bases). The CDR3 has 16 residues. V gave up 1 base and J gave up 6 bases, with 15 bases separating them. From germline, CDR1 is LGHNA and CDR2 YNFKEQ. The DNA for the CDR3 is TGTGCCAGCAGCCAAGGAAGTCGGGGGAGTGATGAAAAACTGTTTTTT. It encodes CASSQGSRGSDEKLFF.

As DNA, the CDR3 is TGCGCCAGCAGCAAGGGACAGGGGGCGAGGACTGAAGCTTTCTTT. It is translated as CASSKGQGARTEAFF. The gene calls are TRBV4-1 and TRBJ1-1; TRBD1 matches 12 bases. The germline gives CDR1 MGHRA, CDR2 YSYEKL. Losses at the gene ends were 5 bases for V and 5 bases for J; bases not matched to a gene: 6. The CDR3 consists of 15 residues.

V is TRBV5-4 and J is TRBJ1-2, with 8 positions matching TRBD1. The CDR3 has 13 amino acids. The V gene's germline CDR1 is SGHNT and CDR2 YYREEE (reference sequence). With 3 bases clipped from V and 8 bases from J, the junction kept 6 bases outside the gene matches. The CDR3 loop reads CASSYGQGRGYTF. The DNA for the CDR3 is TGTGCCAGCAGCTACGGACAGGGACGGGGCTACACCTTC.

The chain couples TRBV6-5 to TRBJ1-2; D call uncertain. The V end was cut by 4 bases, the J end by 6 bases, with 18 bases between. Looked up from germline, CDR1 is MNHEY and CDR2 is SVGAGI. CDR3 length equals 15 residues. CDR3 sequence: CASSSSLGGGNGYTF. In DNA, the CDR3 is TGTGCCAGCAGTTCCTCTTTGGGAGGCGGGAATGGCTACACCTTC.

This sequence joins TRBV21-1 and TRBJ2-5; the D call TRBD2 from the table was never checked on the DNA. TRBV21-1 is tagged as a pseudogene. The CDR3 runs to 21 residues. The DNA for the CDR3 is TGTGCCAGCAGCGACCTGTTTGATGGGAGACTAGCAGCCGCGATAGAGGAGACCCAGTACTTC. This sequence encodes CASSDLFDGRLAAAIEETQYF.

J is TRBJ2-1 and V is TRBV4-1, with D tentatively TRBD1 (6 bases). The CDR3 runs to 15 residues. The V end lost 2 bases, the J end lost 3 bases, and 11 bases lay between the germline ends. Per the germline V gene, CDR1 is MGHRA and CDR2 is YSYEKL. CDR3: CASSQTTGRYNEQFF. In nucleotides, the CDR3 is TGCGCCAGCAGCCAAACGACAGGCCGCTACAATGAGCAGTTCTTC.

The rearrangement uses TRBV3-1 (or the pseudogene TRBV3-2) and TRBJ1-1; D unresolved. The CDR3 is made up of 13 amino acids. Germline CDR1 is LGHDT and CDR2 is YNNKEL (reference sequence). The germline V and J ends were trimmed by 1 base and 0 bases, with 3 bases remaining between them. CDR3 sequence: CASSQGVNTEAFF. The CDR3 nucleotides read TGTGCCAGCAGCCAAGGGGTGAACACTGAAGCTTTCTTT.

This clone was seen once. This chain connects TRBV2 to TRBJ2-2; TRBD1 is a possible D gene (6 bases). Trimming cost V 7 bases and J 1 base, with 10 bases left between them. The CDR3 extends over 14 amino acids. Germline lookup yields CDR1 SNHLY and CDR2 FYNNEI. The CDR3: CASKKDRNTGELFF. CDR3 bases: TGTGCCAGCAAAAAGGACAGGAACACCGGGGAGCTGTTTTTT.

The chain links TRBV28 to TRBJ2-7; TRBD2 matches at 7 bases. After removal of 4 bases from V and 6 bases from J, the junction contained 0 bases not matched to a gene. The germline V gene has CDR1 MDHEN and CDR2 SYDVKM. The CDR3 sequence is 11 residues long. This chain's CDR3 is CASSWGGEQYF. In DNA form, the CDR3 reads TGTGCCAGCAGTTGGGGGGGCGAGCAGTACTTC.

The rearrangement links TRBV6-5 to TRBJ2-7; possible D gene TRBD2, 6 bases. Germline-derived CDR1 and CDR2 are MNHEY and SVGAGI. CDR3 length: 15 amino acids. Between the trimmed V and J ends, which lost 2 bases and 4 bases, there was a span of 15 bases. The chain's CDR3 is CASSYTVGGNYEQYF. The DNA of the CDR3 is TGTGCCAGCAGTTACACCGTAGGAGGGAATTACGAGCAGTACTTC.

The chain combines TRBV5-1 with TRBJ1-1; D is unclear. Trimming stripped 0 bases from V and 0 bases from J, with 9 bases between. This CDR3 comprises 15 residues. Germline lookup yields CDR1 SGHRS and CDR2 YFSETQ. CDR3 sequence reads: CASSLDSTMNTEAFF. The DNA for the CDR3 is TGCGCCAGCAGCTTGGACAGTACTATGAACACTGAAGCTTTCTTT.

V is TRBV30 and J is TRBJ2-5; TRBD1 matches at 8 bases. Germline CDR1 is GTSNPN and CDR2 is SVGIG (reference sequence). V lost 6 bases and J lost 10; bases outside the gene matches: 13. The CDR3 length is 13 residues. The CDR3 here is CACLRTGSGGQYF. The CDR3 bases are TGTGCCTGTCTTCGGACAGGGTCCGGGGGCCAGTACTTC.

For the CDR3, the DNA is TGTGCCAGCAGCTTGCGGGACAGAAGGGCTAACTATGGCTACACCTTC. Its translation: CASSLRDRRANYGYTF. The chain recombines TRBV5-6 with TRBJ1-2, with TRBD1 identical over 7 bases. CDR3 size: 16 residues. The germline CDR1 and CDR2 sequences are SGHDT and YYEEEE. V lost 1 base to trimming and J lost 0 bases; unmatched junction nucleotides: 6.

CDR3 in amino acids: CASRMLSGRGGYTF. In nucleotides, the CDR3 is TGTGCCAGCAGGATGCTTTCGGGACGTGGTGGCTACACCTTC. V usage is TRBV5-8 and J usage is TRBJ1-2; a possible D gene is TRBD1 (5 bases). Germline-derived CDR1 and CDR2 are SGHTS and YDEGEE. V shed 5 bases and J shed 7 bases, with 18 bases lying between them. This CDR3 has 14 amino acids.

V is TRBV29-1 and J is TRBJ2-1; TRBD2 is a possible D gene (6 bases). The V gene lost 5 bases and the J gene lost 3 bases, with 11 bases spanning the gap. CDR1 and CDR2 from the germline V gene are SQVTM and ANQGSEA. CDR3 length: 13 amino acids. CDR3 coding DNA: TGCAGCGTTATAGCGGCTAACTACAATGAGCAGTTCTTC. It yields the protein CSVIAANYNEQFF.

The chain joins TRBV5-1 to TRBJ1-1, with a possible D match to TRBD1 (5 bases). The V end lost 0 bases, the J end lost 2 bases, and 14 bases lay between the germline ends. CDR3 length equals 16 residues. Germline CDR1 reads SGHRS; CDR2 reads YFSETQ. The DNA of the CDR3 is TGCGCCAGCAGCTTGGGATTCTCGGGGGTTAACACTGAAGCTTTCTTT. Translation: CASSLGFSGVNTEAFF.

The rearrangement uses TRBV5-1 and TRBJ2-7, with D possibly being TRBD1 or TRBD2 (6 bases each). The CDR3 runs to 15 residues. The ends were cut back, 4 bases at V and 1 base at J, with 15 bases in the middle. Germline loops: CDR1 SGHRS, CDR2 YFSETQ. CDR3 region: CASSPGAGVSYEQYF. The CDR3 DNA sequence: TGCGCCAGCAGCCCGGGGGCAGGGGTTTCCTACGAGCAGTACTTC.

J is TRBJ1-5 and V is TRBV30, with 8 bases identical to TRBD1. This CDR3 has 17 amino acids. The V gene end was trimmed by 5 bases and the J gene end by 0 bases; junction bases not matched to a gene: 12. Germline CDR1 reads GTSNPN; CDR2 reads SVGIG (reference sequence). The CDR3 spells CAWGPDRGGFSNQPQHF. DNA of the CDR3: TGTGCCTGGGGCCCAGACAGGGGCGGTTTTAGCAATCAGCCCCAGCATTTT.

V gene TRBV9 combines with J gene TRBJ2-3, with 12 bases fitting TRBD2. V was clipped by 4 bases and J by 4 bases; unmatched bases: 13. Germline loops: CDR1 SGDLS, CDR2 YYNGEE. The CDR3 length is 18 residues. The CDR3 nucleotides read TGTGCCAGCAGCCCCCCACCGGCTAGCGGGGGGGCCTCAGATACGCAGTATTTT. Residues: CASSPPPASGGASDTQYF.

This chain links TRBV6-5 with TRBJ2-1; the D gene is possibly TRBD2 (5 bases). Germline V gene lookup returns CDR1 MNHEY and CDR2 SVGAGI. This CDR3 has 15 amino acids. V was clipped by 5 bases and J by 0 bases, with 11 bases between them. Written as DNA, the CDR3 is TGTGCCAGCAGTCCAGCGGCAAGCTCCTACAATGAGCAGTTCTTC. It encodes CASSPAASSYNEQFF.

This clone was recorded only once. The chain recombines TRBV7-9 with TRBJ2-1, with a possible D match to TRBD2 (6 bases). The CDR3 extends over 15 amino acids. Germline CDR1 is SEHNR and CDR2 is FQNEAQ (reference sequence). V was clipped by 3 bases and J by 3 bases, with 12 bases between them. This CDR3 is CASSFPGALYNEQFF. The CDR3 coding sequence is TGTGCCAGCAGCTTTCCGGGAGCACTCTACAATGAGCAGTTCTTC.

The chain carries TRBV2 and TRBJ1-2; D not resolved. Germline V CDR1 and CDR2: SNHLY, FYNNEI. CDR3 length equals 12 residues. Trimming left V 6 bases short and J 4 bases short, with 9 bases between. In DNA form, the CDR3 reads TGTGCCAGCAGGATCGAGGTCTATGGCTACACCTTC. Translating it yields CASRIEVYGYTF.

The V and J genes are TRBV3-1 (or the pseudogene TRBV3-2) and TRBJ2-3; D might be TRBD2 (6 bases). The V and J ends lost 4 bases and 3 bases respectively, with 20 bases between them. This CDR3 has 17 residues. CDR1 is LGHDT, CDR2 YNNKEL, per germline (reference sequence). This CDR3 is CASSLRGGTGVTDTQYF. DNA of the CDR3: TGTGCCAGCAGCCTACGAGGTGGAACGGGGGTTACAGATACGCAGTATTTT.

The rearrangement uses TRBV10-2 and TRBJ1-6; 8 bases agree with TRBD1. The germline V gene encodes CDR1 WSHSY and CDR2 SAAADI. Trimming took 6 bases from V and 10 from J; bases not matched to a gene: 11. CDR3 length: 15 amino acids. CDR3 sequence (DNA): TGCGCCAGCAGCCCCGTCGGACAGGGAGGATCACCCCTCCACTTT. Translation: CASSPVGQGGSPLHF.